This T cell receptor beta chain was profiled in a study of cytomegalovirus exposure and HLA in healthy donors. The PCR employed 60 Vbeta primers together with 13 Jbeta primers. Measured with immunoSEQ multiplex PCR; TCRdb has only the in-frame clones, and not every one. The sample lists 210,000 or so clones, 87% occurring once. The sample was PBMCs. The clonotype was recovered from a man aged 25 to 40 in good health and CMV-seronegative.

The CDR3 spells CASSPGTGGLSNQPQHF. The CDR3 nucleotides read TGTGCCAGCAGCCCTGGGACAGGGGGCTTAAGCAATCAGCCCCAGCATTTT. V gene TRBV13 combines with J gene TRBJ1-5, with TRBD1 matching 12 bases. The J segment lost 1 base and the V segment lost 5 bases, leaving 6 bases of the junction unmatched. The CDR3 covers 17 residues. Germline CDR1 PRHDT, CDR2 FYEKMQ (reference sequence).